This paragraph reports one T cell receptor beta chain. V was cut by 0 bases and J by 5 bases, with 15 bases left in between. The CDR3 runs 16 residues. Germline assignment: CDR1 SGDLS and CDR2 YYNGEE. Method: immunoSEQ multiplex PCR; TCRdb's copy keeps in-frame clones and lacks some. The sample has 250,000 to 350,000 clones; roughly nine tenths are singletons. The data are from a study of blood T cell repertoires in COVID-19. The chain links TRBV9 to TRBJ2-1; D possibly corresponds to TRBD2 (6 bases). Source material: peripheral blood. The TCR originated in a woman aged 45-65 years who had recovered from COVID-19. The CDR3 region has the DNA TGTGCCAGCAGCGTAGGTACCCAGCGGGTGGACAATGAGCAGTTCTTC. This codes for CASSVGTQRVDNEQFF.